This T cell receptor beta chain was sequenced during a study of Ad26.COV2.S vaccination and SARS-CoV-2 variants. Treatment specified: about 20 received Ad26.COV2.S at low or high dose, single or two shots; about 5 received placebo; per-sample allocation not given. Sampling happened 63 days after the first vaccine or placebo injection. Data came from immunoSEQ multiplex PCR; TCRdb stores just in-frame clones and leaves some out. The table has some 410,000 clones, 92% seen once. The germline V gene encodes CDR1 MNHEY and CDR2 SMNVEV (reference sequence). The junction had 6 bases not matched to a gene; V was cut back by 10 bases and J by 5 bases. CDR3 length: 13 residues.

This receptor was identified in a person between 18 and 65 years old who received the Ad26.COV2.S COVID-19 vaccine or a placebo. The chain links TRBV27 to TRBJ1-5; 9 bases are shared with TRBD1. The starting material was peripheral blood, obtained in a trial of Ad26.COV2.S vaccine versus placebo. In DNA form, the CDR3 reads TGTGCCACTAGAGGACAGGGGTATCAGCCCCAGCATTTT. Protein sequence: CATRGQGYQPQHF.